Below are 25 T cell receptor beta chains sequenced from a single sample in a study of long-term antiretroviral therapy in people with HIV. This was the immunoSEQ v3.0 assay at survey level. Measured with immunoSEQ multiplex PCR; TCRdb has only the in-frame clones, and not every one. The sample carries around 25,000 clones, around 88% recorded once. This specimen consisted of unsorted PBMCs, obtained 3 years after starting antiretroviral therapy. The receptors come from a man aged 18 to 29 with HIV.

This chain joins TRBV5-3 and TRBJ1-4; 7 bases map to TRBD1. TRBV5-3 is an ORF; its function is uncertain. Trimming took 4 bases from V and 7 from J; bases not matched to a gene: 10. This CDR3 spans 15 amino acids. This CDR3 reads CARSGRGLGFEKLFF. CDR3 nucleotides: TGTGCCAGAAGCGGAAGGGGGCTGGGTTTTGAAAAACTGTTTTTT.

This chain uses TRBV27 with TRBJ2-5; D call uncertain. With 5 bases removed from V and 0 bases from J, the gap between germline ends came to 16 bases. CDR1 is MNHEY and CDR2 is SMNVEV in the germline V gene (reference sequence). The CDR3 covers 16 residues. CDR3 region: CASSLLSDKYQETQYF. CDR3 coding DNA: TGTGCCAGCAGTCTTCTTTCCGACAAATACCAAGAGACCCAGTACTTC.

The chain carries TRBV7-9 and TRBJ2-7, with 9 bases identical to TRBD1. The ends lost 11 bases at V and 3 bases at J; junction bases unmatched: 8. This CDR3 comprises 13 residues. The germline V gene encodes CDR1 SEHNR and CDR2 FQNEAQ (reference sequence). The CDR3 nucleotides are TGTGCCGTGACAGGGGGGGGAATCTACGAGCAGTACTTC. It specifies CAVTGGGIYEQYF.

The rearrangement uses TRBV20-1 and TRBJ2-1, with no clear D. This CDR3 comprises 11 residues. Germline assignment: CDR1 DFQATT and CDR2 SNEGSKA (reference sequence). The ends were cut back, 0 bases at V and 9 bases at J, with 6 bases in the middle. The CDR3 DNA sequence: TGCAGTGCTAGAGATGGCCGTGAGCAGTTCTTC. Translation: CSARDGREQFF.

The J gene is TRBJ1-1, the V gene TRBV7-9; D ambiguous. The CDR3 runs 17 residues. In germline, CDR1 is SEHNR, CDR2 FQNEAQ (reference sequence). V was trimmed by 6 bases and J by 1 base, leaving 21 bases between them. The chain's CDR3 is CASSFPRRRQPNTEAFF. In DNA form, the CDR3 reads TGTGCCAGCAGTTTTCCGCGCCGGAGGCAACCGAACACTGAAGCTTTCTTT.

This clone was picked up one time. This chain connects TRBV6-6 to TRBJ2-7; D remains ambiguous. CDR3 length: 15 amino acids. Germline CDR1 and CDR2: MNHNY and SVGAGI (reference sequence). Trimming removed 2 bases at V and 3 bases at J, with 14 bases between. CDR3: CASSYGAERIYEQYF. The CDR3 region has the DNA TGTGCCAGCAGTTACGGAGCCGAGAGAATCTACGAGCAGTACTTC.

This rearrangement joins TRBV5-6 to TRBJ1-4; no firm D call. Trimming cost V 1 base and J 7 bases, with 5 bases left between them. Germline V gives CDR1 SGHDT, CDR2 YYEEEE. CDR3 length equals 12 residues. The CDR3 DNA reads as TGTGCCAGCAGCTTGTTGGGTGAAAAACTGTTTTTT. Its protein product is CASSLLGEKLFF.

V gene TRBV6-1 combines with J gene TRBJ1-2, with 11 bases lining up with TRBD1. Germline V gene sequence: CDR1 MNHNS, CDR2 SASEGT. CDR3 length equals 16 residues. Trimming removed 1 base from V and 8 bases from J; junction bases left unmatched: 9. CDR3 nucleotides: TGTGCCAGCAGTGAAGATTGGGACAGGGGGTTCTGGGGCTACACCTTC. Residues: CASSEDWDRGFWGYTF.

This chain connects TRBV7-9 to TRBJ2-7; the match to TRBD1 covers 9 bases. The length of the CDR3 is 15 residues. V lost 1 base to trimming and J lost 6 bases; unmatched junction nucleotides: 7. CDR1 and CDR2 (germline): SEHNR, FQNEAQ (reference sequence). DNA of the CDR3: TGTGCCAGCAGCTTAGGGCCTGGGACAGGGATCGAGCAGTACGTC. It is translated as CASSLGPGTGIEQYV.

In its sample, this clone is medium-sized. V and J are TRBV7-6 and TRBJ1-1; D is undetermined. V lost 4 bases to trimming and J lost 1 base, with 7 bases between them. Per the germline V gene, CDR1 is SGHVS and CDR2 is FNYEAQ. The CDR3 spans 13 residues. This chain's CDR3 is CASSYQRNTEAFF. In DNA, the CDR3 is TGTGCCAGCAGCTACCAGAGGAACACTGAAGCTTTCTTT. Based on the CDR3 plus reference TRBV7-6 and TRBJ1-1, the full variable domain is GAGVSQSPRYKVTKRGQDVALRCDPISGHVSLYWYRQALGQGPEFLTYFNYEAQQDKSGLPNDRFSAERPEGSISTLTIQRTEQRDSAMYRCASSYQRNTEAFFGQGTRLTVV.

The rearrangement links TRBV5-1 to TRBJ2-7; 7 positions agree with TRBD1. The germline gives CDR1 SGHRS, CDR2 YFSETQ. J gave up 2 bases and V 1 base, and 12 bases lay outside the gene matches. The CDR3 has 17 amino acids. CDR3: CASSLRSVRQGTYEQYF. Written as DNA, the CDR3 is TGCGCCAGCAGCTTGCGCAGTGTTCGACAGGGTACCTACGAGCAGTACTTC.

This chain joins TRBV28 and TRBJ1-5; D call uncertain. Germline V gene sequence: CDR1 MDHEN, CDR2 SYDVKM. The CDR3 sequence is 16 residues long. V dropped 6 bases and J dropped 6 bases, with 21 bases sitting between them. In DNA form, the CDR3 reads TGTGCCAGCAGGCCCCGGCGGACCGCTACGGGTCAGCCCCAGCATTTT. The encoded protein is CASRPRRTATGQPQHF.

The chain recombines TRBV10-2 with TRBJ2-4; D gene unclear. Germline V gene sequence: CDR1 WSHSY, CDR2 SAAADI. V was cut by 6 bases and J by 8 bases, with 11 bases left in between. The CDR3 contains 12 residues. In nucleotides, the CDR3 is TGCGCCAGCAGATCCGACGGATACATTCAGTACTTC. Translated: CASRSDGYIQYF.

The gene calls are TRBV5-1 and TRBJ1-1; D gene ambiguous. V lost 0 bases and J 4 bases, leaving 16 bases between the germline ends. From germline, CDR1 is SGHRS and CDR2 YFSETQ. The CDR3 has 16 amino acids. CDR3 protein: CASSLAARVSGTEAFF. The CDR3 nucleotides read TGCGCCAGCAGCTTGGCCGCTAGGGTTTCGGGCACTGAAGCTTTCTTT.

V and J are TRBV7-8 and TRBJ1-2; D is unresolved. CDR1 is SGHVS and CDR2 is FQNEAQ in the germline V gene. V lost 3 bases, J lost 4 bases, and 9 bases lay in between. The CDR3 spans 13 residues. The CDR3 reads CASSFRTTYGYTF. The CDR3 DNA follows: TGTGCCAGCAGCTTTCGGACGACCTATGGCTACACCTTC.

The J gene is TRBJ2-3, the V gene TRBV6-6, with 7 bases fitting TRBD2. CDR3 length: 14 residues. CDR1 is MNHNY and CDR2 is SVGAGI in the germline V gene (reference sequence). The V gene end was trimmed by 7 bases and the J gene end by 4 bases; junction bases not matched to a gene: 8. CDR3 coding DNA: TGTGCCAGCAAAACCGGGGGGACGCCAGATACGCAGTATTTT. This translates into CASKTGGTPDTQYF.

The chain combines TRBV2 with TRBJ1-5, with a tentative D call TRBD1 (6 bases). This CDR3 region has 16 residues. Trimming left V 4 bases short and J 0 bases short, with 13 bases between. Germline V lookup: CDR1 SNHLY, CDR2 FYNNEI. The CDR3 protein is CASSGGQAISNQPQHF. The CDR3 DNA reads TGTGCCAGCAGTGGGGGGCAGGCGATTAGCAATCAGCCCCAGCATTTT.

The genes are TRBV5-1 and TRBJ2-1; 9 nucleotides match TRBD2. The CDR3 has 14 residues. Trimming took 4 bases from V and 5 from J; bases not matched to a gene: 4. CDR1 is SGHRS, CDR2 YFSETQ, per germline. Written as DNA, the CDR3 is TGCGCCAGCAGCGCTAGCGGGGTTAACAATGAGCAGTTCTTC. It encodes CASSASGVNNEQFF.

This clone was counted a few times. The J gene is TRBJ1-2, the V gene TRBV7-9; 9 nucleotides match TRBD1. CDR1 is SEHNR and CDR2 is FQNEAQ in the germline V gene (reference sequence). This CDR3 comprises 13 residues. The V and J ends lost 5 bases and 6 bases, in that order; junction bases with no gene match: 4. The CDR3 DNA reads as TGTGCCAGCAGCACAGGGGGCATCGATGGCTACACCTTC. The encoded protein is CASSTGGIDGYTF.

V is TRBV28 and J is TRBJ1-3; the D is unclear. Trimming took 6 bases from V and 4 from J, leaving 16 bases between them. The CDR3 loop spans 15 amino acids. The germline V gene has CDR1 MDHEN and CDR2 SYDVKM. The CDR3 DNA is TGTGCCAGCAGCCACGACCTAGAAGGGGGAAACACCATATATTTT. It yields the protein CASSHDLEGGNTIYF. Supplemented by reference TRBV28 and TRBJ1-3, the full variable domain reads DVKVTQSSRYLVKRTGEKVFLECVQDMDHENMFWYRQDPGLGLRLIYFSYDVKMKEKGDIPEGYSVSREKKERFSLILESASTNQTSMYLCASSHDLEGGNTIYFGEGSWLTVV.

V is TRBV11-2 and J is TRBJ1-6; no clear D gene. CDR1 is SGHAT, CDR2 FQNNGV, per germline. Trimming left V 5 bases short and J 4 bases short, with 15 bases between. The length of the CDR3 is 16 residues. CDR3 bases: TGTGCCAGCAGCCAAACCGGCCGGGAGTATAATTCACCCCTCCACTTT. It specifies CASSQTGREYNSPLHF.

J is TRBJ2-6 and V is TRBV6-1; 7 bases are shared with TRBD1. J lost 1 base, V lost 7 bases, and 4 bases had no gene match. CDR1 and CDR2 from the germline V gene are MNHNS and SASEGT. The CDR3 is made up of 15 amino acids. CDR3 amino acids: CASTGDRSGANVLTF. CDR3 coding DNA: TGTGCCAGCACCGGGGACAGATCTGGGGCCAACGTCCTGACTTTC.

V usage is TRBV5-6 and J usage is TRBJ2-7; no clear D. CDR3 length: 12 amino acids. Germline-derived CDR1 and CDR2 are SGHDT and YYEEEE. Trimming pared 2 bases from V and 1 base from J, leaving 4 bases between. CDR3 nucleotides: TGTGCCAGCAGCTTTATTTCCTACGAGCAGTACGTC. This sequence encodes CASSFISYEQYV.

The chain uses TRBV5-1 and TRBJ2-2, with D unclear. The length of the CDR3 is 14 residues. Trimming took 0 bases from V and 6 from J, leaving 9 bases between them. CDR1 and CDR2 (germline): SGHRS, YFSETQ. CDR3 sequence: CASSLAGVAGELFF. CDR3 in DNA: TGCGCCAGCAGCTTGGCCGGAGTGGCCGGGGAGCTGTTTTTT.

This chain uses TRBV4-1 with TRBJ2-5; a weak D match, TRBD2 (7 bases). Germline V CDR1 and CDR2: MGHRA, YSYEKL. The CDR3 has 13 residues. V shed 4 bases and J shed 5 bases, with 11 bases lying between them. The CDR3 loop reads CASSLRGGETQYF. The CDR3 coding sequence is TGCGCCAGCAGCCTCAGGGGAGGGGAGACCCAGTACTTC.